This T cell receptor (beta chain) comes out of a study of cytomegalovirus exposure and HLA in healthy donors. Use of 60 Vbeta and 13 Jbeta primers characterized the PCR. Generated by immunoSEQ multiplex PCR, the TCRdb table keeps only in-frame clones and is missing some. The repertoire holds about 170,000 clones, with about 85% as singletons. Germline-derived CDR1 and CDR2 are LGHNA and YSLEER. The CDR3 sequence is 18 residues long. Trimming removed 1 base from V and 7 bases from J, with 22 bases in between. This sequence joins TRBV4-3 and TRBJ2-2, with a tentative D call TRBD2 (5 bases). The sequence was obtained from a man aged 30 to 45 in good health and CMV-seropositive. The source material was PBMCs. CDR3 sequence: CASSQALGERRGNGELFF. DNA for the CDR3: TGCGCCAGCAGCCAAGCGCTTGGGGAGCGACGGGGAAACGGGGAGCTGTTTTTT.